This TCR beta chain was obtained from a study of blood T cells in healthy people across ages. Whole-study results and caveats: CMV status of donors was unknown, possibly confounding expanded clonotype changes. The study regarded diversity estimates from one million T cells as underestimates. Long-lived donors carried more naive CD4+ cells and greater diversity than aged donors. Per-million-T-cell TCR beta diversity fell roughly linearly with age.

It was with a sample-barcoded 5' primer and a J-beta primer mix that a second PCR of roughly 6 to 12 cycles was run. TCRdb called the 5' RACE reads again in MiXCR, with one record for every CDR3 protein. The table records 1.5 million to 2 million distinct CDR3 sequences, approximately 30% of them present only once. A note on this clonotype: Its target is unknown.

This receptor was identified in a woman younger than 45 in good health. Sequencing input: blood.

The CDR3 bases are TGTGCCAGCAGTTTACCGGGTAGCTGGGTTCAAGAGACCCAGTACTTC. Amino acids: CASSLPGSWVQETQYF. The chain combines TRBV28 with TRBJ2-5; the D is unclear. This CDR3 region has 16 residues. Germline CDR1 reads MDHEN; CDR2 reads SYDVKM. Trimming cost V 2 bases and J 2 bases, with 15 bases left between them.